These 3 T cell receptor beta chains came from one sample sequenced in a study of beta chain features in type 1 diabetes. The whole isolated RNA underwent reverse transcription, so sequencing captured expressed TCRB transcripts. Clones were read by immunoSEQ multiplex PCR, and TCRdb kept only the in-frame ones, dropping some. The table lists 620,000 or so clones, roughly 15% of them singletons. Sequenced: naive CD4+ T cells from blood. These receptors were collected from a man aged 18-30 years in good health.

This chain connects TRBV28 to TRBJ2-2; maybe TRBD2 (5 bases). Germline V gene data show CDR1 as MDHEN and CDR2 as SYDVKM. This CDR3 has 15 residues. Trimming removed 7 bases from V and 2 bases from J, with 14 bases in between. The CDR3 spells CASKIGRTNTGELFF. CDR3 sequence (DNA): TGTGCCAGCAAAATCGGACGGACTAACACCGGGGAGCTGTTTTTT.

The sample holds a few counts of this clone. Relative to the germline gene, one junction end is altered; a read error may explain this. The genes are TRBV7-2 and TRBJ2-3, with 14 bases matching TRBD2. Germline values: CDR1 SGHTA, CDR2 FQGNSA. The CDR3 has 13 residues. The CDR3 region is CASSSTGLAGGHF. DNA of the CDR3: TGTGCCAGCAGCTCCACCGGACTAGCGGGGGGACATTTT. Based on the CDR3 plus reference TRBV7-2 and TRBJ2-3, the full variable domain is GAGVSQSPSNKVTEKGKDVELRCDPISGHTALYWYRQSLGQGLEFLIYFQGNSAPDKSGLPSDRFSAERTGGSVSTLTIQRTQQEDSAVYLCASSSTGLAGGHFGPGTRLTVL.

This clone was seen a few times. The chain recombines TRBV5-1 with TRBJ2-7; D is undetermined. V was clipped by 0 bases and J by 2 bases, with 9 bases between them. The CDR3 has 14 residues. Germline V gene sequence: CDR1 SGHRS, CDR2 YFSETQ. The CDR3 nucleotides are TGCGCCAGCAGCTTGGTTCAGGAGACCTACGAGCAGTACTTC. It specifies CASSLVQETYEQYF. The complete variable domain, with remaining parts taken from reference TRBV5-1 and TRBJ2-7, reads KAGVTQTPRYLIKTRGQQVTLSCSPISGHRSVSWYQQTPGQGLQFLFEYFSETQRNKGNFPGRFSGRQFSNSRSEMNVSTLELGDSALYLCASSLVQETYEQYFGPGTRLTVT.